Shown below are 30 T cell receptor beta chains from a single sample sequenced in a study of cytomegalovirus exposure and HLA in healthy donors. TCRdb's table, derived via immunoSEQ multiplex PCR, lists solely in-frame clones and lacks some. The table has over 150,000 clones, roughly 96% seen once. The sequenced sample consisted of PBMCs. These receptors were taken from a woman aged 18-30 years in good health and CMV-seronegative.

In nucleotides, the CDR3 is TGCAGCGTTGATGGGTGGGGCGGAACCTCAGATACGCAGTATTTT. Protein: CSVDGWGGTSDTQYF. V usage is TRBV29-1 and J usage is TRBJ2-3; D is perhaps TRBD1 (5 bases). Trimming took 3 bases from V and 4 from J, leaving 17 bases between them. Germline V gene data show CDR1 as SQVTM and CDR2 as ANQGSEA. The CDR3 spans 15 residues.

This chain joins TRBV14 and TRBJ1-6; D is possibly TRBD1 (6 bases). The CDR3 consists of 18 residues. The germline V and J ends were trimmed by 0 bases and 6 bases, with 18 bases remaining between them. Germline V gene sequence: CDR1 SGHDN, CDR2 FVKESK. Written as DNA, the CDR3 is TGTGCCAGCAGCCAAGAAGGGAGCGGGCGGGGGCGTAATTCACCCCTCCACTTT. Translated, it gives CASSQEGSGRGRNSPLHF.

The chain is built from TRBV19 and TRBJ2-7; tentatively, D is TRBD1 (5 bases). Trimming removed 5 bases from V and 3 bases from J, with 14 bases in between. This CDR3 has 14 amino acids. The germline gives CDR1 LNHDA, CDR2 SQIVND (reference sequence). CDR3 residues: CASSSRVSNYEQYF. CDR3 coding DNA: TGTGCCAGTAGTTCCAGGGTGAGCAACTACGAGCAGTACTTC.

The chain combines TRBV2 with TRBJ2-3; D unclear. The CDR3 has 12 amino acids. Germline CDR1 is SNHLY and CDR2 is FYNNEI. The V end lost 3 bases, the J end lost 4 bases, and 5 bases lay between the germline ends. CDR3 region: CASSDYADTQYF. In nucleotides, the CDR3 is TGTGCCAGCAGTGATTATGCAGATACGCAGTATTTT.

This chain joins TRBV11-3 and TRBJ2-2, with TRBD1 matching over 7 bases. V lost 0 bases to trimming and J lost 5 bases; unmatched junction nucleotides: 9. This CDR3 region has 17 residues. CDR1 and CDR2 (germline): SGHNT, YENEEA. As DNA, the CDR3 is TGTGCCAGCAGCTTAGATCCCCGGACAGGCAGGACCGGGGAGCTGTTTTTT. Translation gives CASSLDPRTGRTGELFF.

This clone was seen more than once but under ten times. V gene TRBV7-2 combines with J gene TRBJ1-2; a weak D match, TRBD1 (6 bases). Looked up from germline, CDR1 is SGHTA and CDR2 is FQGNSA. V was trimmed by 6 bases and J by 7 bases, leaving 12 bases between them. The CDR3 loop spans 12 amino acids. CDR3 DNA sequence: TGTGCCAGCAGACTTCAGGGGACTGGCTACACCTTC. Translated: CASRLQGTGYTF.

This clone showed up just once. The J gene is TRBJ1-3, the V gene TRBV27, with D unresolved. V lost 4 bases to trimming and J lost 4 bases, with 11 bases between them. The CDR3 contains 14 residues. The germline gives CDR1 MNHEY, CDR2 SMNVEV (reference sequence). The DNA for the CDR3 is TGTGCCAGCAGTTCCGCGGGGTTGGGAAACACCATATATTTT. Its translation is CASSSAGLGNTIYF.

The chain uses TRBV7-2 and TRBJ2-1; D perhaps matches TRBD2 (5 bases). CDR1 is SGHTA and CDR2 is FQGNSA in the germline V gene. This CDR3 is built from 12 residues. V dropped 6 bases and J dropped 7 bases, with 10 bases sitting between them. CDR3 bases: TGTGCCAGCAGAAAGGAGGCGAATGAGCAGTTCTTC. This gives the protein CASRKEANEQFF.

The chain couples TRBV7-9 to TRBJ2-6; D not certain. Germline assignment: CDR1 SEHNR and CDR2 FQNEAQ (reference sequence). Trimming shortened V by 6 bases and J by 0 bases, and 6 bases separated the two germline ends. The CDR3 totals 14 residues. CDR3 nucleotides: TGTGCCAGCAGGGTACTCTCTGGGGCCAACGTCCTGACTTTC. Its protein product is CASRVLSGANVLTF.

The chain employs TRBV4-3 and TRBJ2-3; D gene ambiguous. Deletions cut 2 bases from V and 1 base from J, with 13 bases between. Germline values: CDR1 LGHNA, CDR2 YSLEER. This CDR3 has 16 amino acids. The CDR3 coding sequence is TGCGCCAGCAGCCAAAAAAGACTTCTGGGCACAGATACGCAGTATTTT. It yields the protein CASSQKRLLGTDTQYF.

The CDR3 loop is CASSNRYQETQYF. CDR3 DNA: TGTGCCAGCAGCAACAGGTACCAAGAGACCCAGTACTTC. This rearrangement joins TRBV7-2 to TRBJ2-5; perhaps TRBD1 as D (5 bases). Germline CDR1 and CDR2: SGHTA and FQGNSA. The CDR3 contains 13 residues. V was cut by 5 bases and J by 0 bases, with 7 bases left in between. The full variable domain, in which reference TRBV7-2 and TRBJ2-5 provide the parts outside the CDR3, is GAGVSQSPSNKVTEKGKDVELRCDPISGHTALYWYRQSLGQGLEFLIYFQGNSAPDKSGLPSDRFSAERTGGSVSTLTIQRTQQEDSAVYLCASSNRYQETQYFGPGTRLLVL.

This clone was counted a single time. V usage is TRBV5-4 and J usage is TRBJ2-7; D might be TRBD2 (6 bases). CDR3 length: 15 residues. Germline assignment: CDR1 SGHNT and CDR2 YYREEE (reference sequence). Deletions cut 3 bases from V and 2 bases from J, with 15 bases between. The CDR3 nucleotides read TGTGCCAGCAGCTCGGACCGGGACTTTGCCTACGAGCAGTACTTC. Amino acid sequence: CASSSDRDFAYEQYF.

This clone was recorded only once. V usage is TRBV18 and J usage is TRBJ2-2, with 7 bases aligning to TRBD1. The junction had 12 bases not matched to a gene; V was cut back by 1 base and J by 7 bases. The CDR3 contains 17 residues. Germline CDR1 reads KGHSH; CDR2 reads LQKENI. CDR3 DNA: TGTGCCAGCTCACCACTACGGGACAGCGCTGGGGGCGGGGAGCTGTTTTTT. It codes for CASSPLRDSAGGGELFF. The full variable domain, rest sourced from reference TRBV18 and TRBJ2-2, is NAGVMQNPRHLVRRRGQEARLRCSPMKGHSHVYWYRQLPEEGLKFMVYLQKENIIDESGMPKERFSAEFPKEGPSILRIQQVVRGDSAAYFCASSPLRDSAGGGELFFGEGSRLTVL.

The gene calls are TRBV4-3 and TRBJ2-2, with TRBD2 matching 10 bases. There are 16 residues in the CDR3. From germline, CDR1 is LGHNA and CDR2 YSLEER. The V segment lost 3 bases and the J segment 4 bases; nucleotides outside the gene matches: 5. The DNA for the CDR3 is TGCGCCAGCAGCCACGGACTAGCGGTTATCACCGGGGAGCTGTTTTTT. This sequence encodes CASSHGLAVITGELFF.

V gene TRBV7-6 combines with J gene TRBJ1-4; perhaps TRBD1 as D (5 bases). This CDR3 is built from 15 residues. The V gene's germline CDR1 is SGHVS and CDR2 FNYEAQ. V was pared by 2 bases and J by 5 bases, with 12 bases between. CDR3 residues: CASSLKGAPNEKLFF. Written as DNA, the CDR3 is TGTGCCAGCAGCTTAAAAGGGGCCCCCAATGAAAAACTGTTTTTT. Filled out from reference TRBV7-6 and TRBJ1-4, the complete variable domain reads GAGVSQSPRYKVTKRGQDVALRCDPISGHVSLYWYRQALGQGPEFLTYFNYEAQQDKSGLPNDRFSAERPEGSISTLTIQRTEQRDSAMYRCASSLKGAPNEKLFFGSGTQLSVL.

The V and J genes are TRBV7-9 and TRBJ1-2; 12 bases are a match to TRBD1. The CDR3 length is 17 residues. Germline CDR1 reads SEHNR; CDR2 reads FQNEAQ (reference sequence). The junction had 8 bases not matched to a gene; V was cut back by 5 bases and J by 1 base. This CDR3 is CASSQGQGAAFNYGYTF. In DNA, the CDR3 is TGTGCCAGCAGCCAGGGACAGGGGGCCGCCTTTAACTATGGCTACACCTTC.

The genes are TRBV18 and TRBJ2-7, with TRBD1 identical over 7 bases. CDR1 is KGHSH, CDR2 LQKENI, per germline. This CDR3 comprises 14 residues. V lost 8 bases and J lost 2; bases outside the gene matches: 9. The CDR3: CASTPRTGTYEQYF. CDR3 in DNA: TGTGCCAGCACGCCTAGGACAGGCACCTACGAGCAGTACTTC. Full variable domain (outside the CDR3, taken from reference TRBV18 and TRBJ2-7): NAGVMQNPRHLVRRRGQEARLRCSPMKGHSHVYWYRQLPEEGLKFMVYLQKENIIDESGMPKERFSAEFPKEGPSILRIQQVVRGDSAAYFCASTPRTGTYEQYFGPGTRLTVT.

The chain carries TRBV10-3 and TRBJ1-4; D is possibly TRBD1 (6 bases). Germline V gene lookup returns CDR1 ENHRY and CDR2 SYGVKD. The CDR3 has 13 amino acids. Trimming took 4 bases from V and 9 from J, leaving 12 bases between them. This CDR3 is CAISVGQHQKLFF. The CDR3, as DNA: TGTGCCATCAGTGTAGGACAGCACCAAAAACTGTTTTTT.

This chain's CDR3 is CASHRPGANYGYTF. The CDR3 DNA follows: TGTGCCAGCCACCGTCCCGGAGCTAACTATGGCTACACCTTC. This chain uses TRBV5-4 with TRBJ1-2; D call uncertain. This CDR3 spans 14 amino acids. Trimming removed 7 bases from V and 0 bases from J, with 13 bases in between. The V gene's germline CDR1 is SGHNT and CDR2 YYREEE (reference sequence).

In DNA form, the CDR3 reads TGTGCCAGCACCAAGGGGGGGTCTGAAGCTTTCTTT. Translated: CASTKGGSEAFF. The genes are TRBV2 and TRBJ1-1; tentatively, D is TRBD1 (6 bases). This CDR3 comprises 12 residues. Trimming took 7 bases from V and 6 from J, leaving 12 bases between them. Germline values: CDR1 SNHLY, CDR2 FYNNEI.

The chain links TRBV19 to TRBJ2-7, with TRBD2 identical over 9 bases. The CDR3 loop spans 17 amino acids. CDR1 is LNHDA, CDR2 SQIVND, per germline (reference sequence). The trim removed 3 bases at V and 0 bases at J, leaving 9 bases unmatched. This CDR3 reads CASSMGSGGPSSYEQYF. CDR3 DNA: TGTGCCAGTAGTATGGGGAGCGGGGGGCCATCCTCCTACGAGCAGTACTTC.

CDR3 sequence reads: CASSFPGIGSYEQYF. In DNA, the CDR3 is TGTGCCAGCAGTTTCCCAGGGATCGGTAGCTACGAGCAGTACTTC. The genes are TRBV28 and TRBJ2-7, with a possible D match to TRBD1 (5 bases). The CDR3 sequence is 15 residues long. The V gene lost 3 bases and the J gene lost 3 bases, with 15 bases spanning the gap. The germline gives CDR1 MDHEN, CDR2 SYDVKM.

The CDR3 bases are TGTGCCAGCAGCTTGCAACAGGGGGTCTATGGCTACACCTTC. Residues: CASSLQQGVYGYTF. The chain links TRBV7-9 to TRBJ1-2, with 8 bases fitting TRBD1. CDR3 length: 14 residues. Germline assignment: CDR1 SEHNR and CDR2 FQNEAQ (reference sequence). J lost 4 bases, V lost 3 bases, and 4 bases had no gene match.

The rearrangement uses TRBV6-1 and TRBJ1-2, with D possibly TRBD1 on 5 matching bases. This CDR3 is 13 amino acids long. Trimming removed 3 bases at V and 2 bases at J, with 7 bases between. CDR1 and CDR2 (germline): MNHNS, SASEGT. CDR3 sequence (DNA): TGTGCCAGCAGTGACAGGGTAAACTATGGCTACACCTTC. Translation: CASSDRVNYGYTF.

The genes are TRBV6-6 and TRBJ1-2; TRBD1 aligns across 10 bases. CDR1 is MNHNY, CDR2 SVGAGI, per germline (reference sequence). CDR3 length equals 15 residues. V shed 6 bases and J 3 bases; nucleotides not matched to a gene: 7. For the CDR3, the DNA is TGTGCCAGCAGAGACAGGGGGCGCGTCGACTATGGCTACACCTTC. Its translation: CASRDRGRVDYGYTF.

This chain links TRBV7-3 with TRBJ2-1, with TRBD1 matching over 9 bases. The ends lost 2 bases at V and 8 bases at J; junction bases unmatched: 4. The CDR3 has 14 residues. Looked up from germline, CDR1 is SGHTA and CDR2 is FQGTGA. This CDR3 is CASSLEQGAYEQFF. The CDR3 nucleotides are TGTGCCAGCAGCTTAGAACAGGGGGCGTATGAGCAGTTCTTC.

The chain couples TRBV9 to TRBJ2-7; 13 bases match TRBD2. The length of the CDR3 is 16 residues. Germline V gene data show CDR1 as SGDLS and CDR2 as YYNGEE. J gave up 3 bases and V 3 bases, and 6 bases lay outside the gene matches. The CDR3 DNA sequence: TGTGCCAGCAGCGCCCGACTAGCGGGGGGTTTCTACGAGCAGTACTTC. It specifies CASSARLAGGFYEQYF. Complete variable domain (other parts from reference TRBV9 and TRBJ2-7): DSGVTQTPKHLITATGQRVTLRCSPRSGDLSVYWYQQSLDQGLQFLIQYYNGEERAKGNILERFSAQQFPDLHSELNLSSLELGDSALYFCASSARLAGGFYEQYFGPGTRLTVT.

V usage is TRBV10-3 and J usage is TRBJ2-1; 10 nucleotides align to TRBD2. In germline, CDR1 is ENHRY, CDR2 SYGVKD. This CDR3 is 18 amino acids long. V was clipped by 3 bases and J by 0 bases; unmatched bases: 8. The CDR3 nucleotides are TGTGCCATCAGTGATATTGGCCTAGCGGGGGACTCCTACAATGAGCAGTTCTTC. Translating gives CAISDIGLAGDSYNEQFF.

The chain combines TRBV7-9 with TRBJ2-7; maybe TRBD1 (6 bases). Germline V gene data show CDR1 as SEHNR and CDR2 as FQNEAQ (reference sequence). V lost 6 bases to trimming and J lost 3 bases, with 18 bases between them. The CDR3 spans 15 residues. This CDR3 is CASRSGVGGFYEQYF. As DNA, the CDR3 is TGTGCCAGCAGATCAGGGGTAGGAGGATTCTACGAGCAGTACTTC.

The chain couples TRBV5-4 to TRBJ1-2, with D unclear. CDR3 length equals 15 residues. Germline CDR1 reads SGHNT; CDR2 reads YYREEE (reference sequence). Trimming pared 5 bases from V and 7 bases from J, leaving 21 bases between. DNA for the CDR3: TGTGCCAGCAGAAAATTAGAGGTCGGCGGCGGTGGCTACACCTTC. The encoded protein is CASRKLEVGGGGYTF.